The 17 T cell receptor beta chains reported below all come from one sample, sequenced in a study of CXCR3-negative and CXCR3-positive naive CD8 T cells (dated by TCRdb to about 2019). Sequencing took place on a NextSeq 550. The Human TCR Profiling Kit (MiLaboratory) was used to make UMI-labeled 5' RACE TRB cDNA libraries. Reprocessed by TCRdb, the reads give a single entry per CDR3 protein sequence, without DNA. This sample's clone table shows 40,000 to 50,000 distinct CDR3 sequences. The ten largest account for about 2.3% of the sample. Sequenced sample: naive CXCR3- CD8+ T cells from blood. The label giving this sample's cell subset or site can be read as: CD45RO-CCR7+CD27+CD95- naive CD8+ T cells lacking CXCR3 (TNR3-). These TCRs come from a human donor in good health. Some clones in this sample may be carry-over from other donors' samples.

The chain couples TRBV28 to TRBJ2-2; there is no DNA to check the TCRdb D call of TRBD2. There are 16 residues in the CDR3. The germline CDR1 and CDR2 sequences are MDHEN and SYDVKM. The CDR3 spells CASSPRRGGNTGELFF. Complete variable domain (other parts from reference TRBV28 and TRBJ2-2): DVKVTQSSRYLVKRTGEKVFLECVQDMDHENMFWYRQDPGLGLRLIYFSYDVKMKEKGDIPEGYSVSREKKERFSLILESASTNQTSMYLCASSPRRGGNTGELFFGEGSRLTVL.

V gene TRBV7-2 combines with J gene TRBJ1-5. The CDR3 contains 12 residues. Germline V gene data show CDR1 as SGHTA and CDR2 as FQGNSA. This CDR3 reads CASSSDSVAQHF.

Here the CDR3 reads CASSFGGGETQYF. The V call is TRBV12-3 or TRBV12-4, the J call TRBJ2-5; the D gene TCRdb calls, TRBD1, cannot be checked with no DNA. The CDR3 runs to 13 residues.

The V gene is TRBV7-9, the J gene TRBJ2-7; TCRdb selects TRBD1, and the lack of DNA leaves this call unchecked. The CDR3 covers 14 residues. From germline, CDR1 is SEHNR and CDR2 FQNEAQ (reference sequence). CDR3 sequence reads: CASSSPGQSYEQYF.

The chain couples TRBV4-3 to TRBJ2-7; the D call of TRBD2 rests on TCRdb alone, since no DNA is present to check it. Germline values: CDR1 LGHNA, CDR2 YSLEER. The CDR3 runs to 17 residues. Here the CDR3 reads CASSQVAGGSFSYEQYF.

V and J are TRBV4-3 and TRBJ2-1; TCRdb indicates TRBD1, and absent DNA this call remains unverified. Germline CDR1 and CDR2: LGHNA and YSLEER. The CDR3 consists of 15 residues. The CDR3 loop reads CASSAGQTDYNEQFF.

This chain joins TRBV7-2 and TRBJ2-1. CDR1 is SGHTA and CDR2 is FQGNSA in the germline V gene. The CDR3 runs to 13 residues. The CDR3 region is CASSFFLGNEQFF.

Here the CDR3 reads CASRRDSSYEQYF. This sequence joins TRBV14 and TRBJ2-7; TCRdb reports TRBD1, a call that lacks DNA to check it against. Germline V gene sequence: CDR1 SGHDN, CDR2 FVKESK. CDR3 length equals 13 residues. Supplemented by reference TRBV14 and TRBJ2-7, the full variable domain reads EAGVTQFPSHSVIEKGQTVTLRCDPISGHDNLYWYRRVMGKEIKFLLHFVKESKQDESGMPNNRFLAERTGGTYSTLKVQPAELEDSGVYFCASRRDSSYEQYFGPGTRLTVT.

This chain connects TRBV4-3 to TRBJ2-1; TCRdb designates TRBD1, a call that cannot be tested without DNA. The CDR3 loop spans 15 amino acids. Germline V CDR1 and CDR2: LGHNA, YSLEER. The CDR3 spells CASSQLDRGLDEQFF.

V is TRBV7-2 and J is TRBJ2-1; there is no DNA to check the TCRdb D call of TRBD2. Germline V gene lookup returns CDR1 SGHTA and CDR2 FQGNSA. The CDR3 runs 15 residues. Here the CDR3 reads CASSKSSGLDNEQFF.

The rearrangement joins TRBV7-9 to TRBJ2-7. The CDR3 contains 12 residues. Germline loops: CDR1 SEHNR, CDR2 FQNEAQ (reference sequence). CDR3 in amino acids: CASSRGSSEQYF. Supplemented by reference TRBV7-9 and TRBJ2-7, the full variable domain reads DTGVSQNPRHKITKRGQNVTFRCDPISEHNRLYWYRQTLGQGPEFLTYFQNEAQLEKSRLLSDRFSAERPKGSFSTLEIQRTEQGDSAMYLCASSRGSSEQYFGPGTRLTVT.

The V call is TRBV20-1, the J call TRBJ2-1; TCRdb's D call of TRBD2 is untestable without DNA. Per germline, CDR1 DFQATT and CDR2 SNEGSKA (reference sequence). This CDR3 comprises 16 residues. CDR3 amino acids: CSARGIAGAVYNEQFF.

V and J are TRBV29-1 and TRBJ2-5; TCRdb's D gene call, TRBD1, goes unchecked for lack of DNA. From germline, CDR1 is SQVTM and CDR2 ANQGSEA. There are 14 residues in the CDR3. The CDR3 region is CSVALNRGRETQYF.

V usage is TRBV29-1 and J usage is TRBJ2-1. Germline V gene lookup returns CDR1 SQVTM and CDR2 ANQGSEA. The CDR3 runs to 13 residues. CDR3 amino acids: CSVPLNSYNEQFF.

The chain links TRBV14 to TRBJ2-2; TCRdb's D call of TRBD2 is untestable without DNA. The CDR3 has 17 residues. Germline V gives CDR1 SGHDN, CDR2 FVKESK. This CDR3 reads CASSQEWTYSNTGELFF. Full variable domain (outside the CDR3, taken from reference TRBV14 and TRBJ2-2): EAGVTQFPSHSVIEKGQTVTLRCDPISGHDNLYWYRRVMGKEIKFLLHFVKESKQDESGMPNNRFLAERTGGTYSTLKVQPAELEDSGVYFCASSQEWTYSNTGELFFGEGSRLTVL.

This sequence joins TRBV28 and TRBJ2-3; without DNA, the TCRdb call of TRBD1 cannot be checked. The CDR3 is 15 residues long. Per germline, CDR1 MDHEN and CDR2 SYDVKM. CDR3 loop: CASSTRPGDTDTQYF. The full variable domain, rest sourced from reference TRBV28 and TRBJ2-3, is DVKVTQSSRYLVKRTGEKVFLECVQDMDHENMFWYRQDPGLGLRLIYFSYDVKMKEKGDIPEGYSVSREKKERFSLILESASTNQTSMYLCASSTRPGDTDTQYFGPGTRLTVL.

The CDR3 protein is CSVEFPRDRPYEQYF. The chain uses TRBV29-1 and TRBJ2-7; the TCRdb call, TRBD1, lacks DNA for checking. CDR1 SQVTM and CDR2 ANQGSEA come from the germline V gene. This CDR3 spans 15 amino acids.